This TCR beta chain is from a study of T cells in Graves' hyperthyroidism and ophthalmopathy. Whole-study context: Before any treatment, at initial diagnosis, peripheral blood was collected. Study-level results: Median prediction lead before ophthalmopathy onset was roughly 6 months with the model. Using 13 V-J features, a model discriminated ophthalmopathy from stable hyperthyroidism.

What was amplified from RNA transcripts were TCR beta CDR3 regions. During a first-round RT-PCR of the TCR CDR3, the HTBI primer set was used. TCRdb itself ran the multiplex PCR reads through MiXCR, one entry per CDR3 protein. Of around 340,000 distinct CDR3 sequences listed, around 14% were seen once; the top ten hold 20% to 25%. Comments on this clonotype: As yet, its antigen is unknown.

From germline, CDR1 is SGHTA and CDR2 FQGNSA. The CDR3 is 17 amino acids. V was clipped by 2 bases and J by 7 bases, with 21 bases between them. The receptor was derived from a woman aged 25 to 45 with Graves' hyperthyroidism. The sequenced sample was blood. The V call is TRBV7-2, the J call TRBJ2-1, with D uncertain. DNA of the CDR3: TGTGCCAGCAGCTTAACAAACGGAAACATGTATAGGAATGAGCAGTTCTTC. This sequence encodes CASSLTNGNMYRNEQFF.